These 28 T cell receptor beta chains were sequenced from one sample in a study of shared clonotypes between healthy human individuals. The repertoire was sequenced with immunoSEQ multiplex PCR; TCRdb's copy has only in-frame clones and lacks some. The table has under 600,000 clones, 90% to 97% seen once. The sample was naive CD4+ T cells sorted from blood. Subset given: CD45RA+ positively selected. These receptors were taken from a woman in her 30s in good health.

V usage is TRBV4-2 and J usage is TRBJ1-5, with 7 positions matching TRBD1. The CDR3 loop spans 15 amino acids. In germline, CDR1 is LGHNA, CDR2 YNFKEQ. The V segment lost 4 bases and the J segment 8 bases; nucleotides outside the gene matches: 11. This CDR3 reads CASSPGNRGNEPQHF. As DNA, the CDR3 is TGTGCCAGCAGCCCGGGAAACAGGGGCAACGAGCCCCAGCATTTT.

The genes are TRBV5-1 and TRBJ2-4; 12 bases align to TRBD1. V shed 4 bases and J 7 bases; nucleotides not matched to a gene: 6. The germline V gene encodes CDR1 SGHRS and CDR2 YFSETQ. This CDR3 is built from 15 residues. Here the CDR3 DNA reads TGCGCCAGCAGCGCGGGACAGGGGGCAGGTAACATTCAGTACTTC. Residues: CASSAGQGAGNIQYF.

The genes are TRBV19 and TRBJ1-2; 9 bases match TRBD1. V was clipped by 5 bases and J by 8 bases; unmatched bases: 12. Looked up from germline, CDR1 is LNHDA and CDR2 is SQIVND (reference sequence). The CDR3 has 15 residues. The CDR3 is CASSAGTGPTTGYTF. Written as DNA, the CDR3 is TGTGCCAGTAGTGCTGGGACAGGGCCCACGACGGGCTACACCTTC.

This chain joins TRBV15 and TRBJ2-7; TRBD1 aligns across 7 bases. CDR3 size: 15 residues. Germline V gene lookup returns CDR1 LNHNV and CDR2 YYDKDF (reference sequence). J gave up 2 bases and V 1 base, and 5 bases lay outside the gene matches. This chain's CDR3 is CATSRGDRPPYEQYF. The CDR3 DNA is TGTGCCACCAGCAGAGGGGACAGACCACCCTACGAGCAGTACTTC.

The CDR3 coding sequence is TGTGCCAGCAGTGTCCTCGTAGAGCAGTACTTC. It encodes CASSVLVEQYF. The chain combines TRBV2 with TRBJ2-7; no reliable D call. CDR3 length: 11 amino acids. Germline V gene data show CDR1 as SNHLY and CDR2 as FYNNEI. V lost 4 bases and J 7 bases, leaving 8 bases between the germline ends.

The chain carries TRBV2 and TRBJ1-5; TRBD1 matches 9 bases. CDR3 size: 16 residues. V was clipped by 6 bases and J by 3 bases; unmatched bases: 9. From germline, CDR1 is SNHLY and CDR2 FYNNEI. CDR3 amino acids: CASSGQGRYNNQPQHF. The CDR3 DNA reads TGTGCCAGCAGCGGACAGGGGAGGTATAACAATCAGCCCCAGCATTTT.

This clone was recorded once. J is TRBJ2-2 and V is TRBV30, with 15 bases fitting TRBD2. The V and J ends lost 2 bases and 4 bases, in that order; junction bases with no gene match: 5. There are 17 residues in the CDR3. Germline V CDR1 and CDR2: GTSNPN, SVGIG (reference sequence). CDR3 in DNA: TGTGCCTGGAGTACCGTGGGACTAGCGGGAGGCACCGGGGAGCTGTTTTTT. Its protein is CAWSTVGLAGGTGELFF.

The CDR3 DNA reads TGTGCCAGTTGTCCAGGACAGGGTTGGAATCAGCCCCAGCATTTT. Its protein product is CASCPGQGWNQPQHF. This chain connects TRBV19 to TRBJ1-5; 8 bases are shared with TRBD1. This CDR3 is 15 amino acids long. Germline V gene lookup returns CDR1 LNHDA and CDR2 SQIVND (reference sequence). V lost 8 bases, J lost 4 bases, and 10 bases stayed unmatched. Drawing the rest from reference TRBV19 and TRBJ1-5, the complete variable domain is DGGITQSPKYLFRKEGQNVTLSCEQNLNHDAMYWYRQDPGQGLRLIYYSQIVNDFQKGDIAEGYSVSREKKESFPLTVTSAQKNPTAFYLCASCPGQGWNQPQHFGDGTRLSIL.

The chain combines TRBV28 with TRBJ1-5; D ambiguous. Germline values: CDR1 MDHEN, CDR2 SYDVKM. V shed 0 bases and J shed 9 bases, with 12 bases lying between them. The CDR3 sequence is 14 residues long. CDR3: CASSLWQLEGPQHF. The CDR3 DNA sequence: TGTGCCAGCAGTTTATGGCAGCTAGAGGGGCCCCAGCATTTT.

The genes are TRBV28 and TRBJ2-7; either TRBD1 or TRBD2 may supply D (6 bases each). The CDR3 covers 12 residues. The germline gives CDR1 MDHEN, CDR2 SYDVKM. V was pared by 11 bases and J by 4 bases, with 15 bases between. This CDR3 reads CAVGGFGYEQYF. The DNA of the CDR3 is TGTGCCGTAGGGGGGTTCGGGTACGAGCAGTACTTC.

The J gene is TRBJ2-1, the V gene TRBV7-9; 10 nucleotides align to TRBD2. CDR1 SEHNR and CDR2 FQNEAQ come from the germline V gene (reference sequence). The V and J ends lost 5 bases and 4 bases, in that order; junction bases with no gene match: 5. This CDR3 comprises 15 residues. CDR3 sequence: CASSPGLAEYNEQFF. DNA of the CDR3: TGTGCCAGCAGCCCTGGACTAGCGGAGTACAATGAGCAGTTCTTC.

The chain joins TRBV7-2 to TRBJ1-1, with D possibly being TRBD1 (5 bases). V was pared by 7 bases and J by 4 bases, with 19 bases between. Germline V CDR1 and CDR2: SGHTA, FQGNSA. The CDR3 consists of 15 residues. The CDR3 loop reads CASTIWGRGGTEAFF. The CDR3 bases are TGTGCCAGCACCATTTGGGGTCGGGGGGGCACTGAAGCTTTCTTT.

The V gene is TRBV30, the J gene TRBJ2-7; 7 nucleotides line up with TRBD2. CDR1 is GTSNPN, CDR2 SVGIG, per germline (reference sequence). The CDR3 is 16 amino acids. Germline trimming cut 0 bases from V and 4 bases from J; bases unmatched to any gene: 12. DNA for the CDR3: TGTGCCTGGAGTGTCGATCTCTCGCGGGGGAAATACGAGCAGTACTTC. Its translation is CAWSVDLSRGKYEQYF.

The CDR3 bases are TGTGCCACTCAAGAGCAGGACACTGAAGCTTTCTTT. Amino acid sequence: CATQEQDTEAFF. The V call is TRBV28, the J call TRBJ1-1; D call uncertain. The CDR3 length is 12 residues. V lost 10 bases, J lost 3 bases, and 12 bases lay in between. Germline V CDR1 and CDR2: MDHEN, SYDVKM.

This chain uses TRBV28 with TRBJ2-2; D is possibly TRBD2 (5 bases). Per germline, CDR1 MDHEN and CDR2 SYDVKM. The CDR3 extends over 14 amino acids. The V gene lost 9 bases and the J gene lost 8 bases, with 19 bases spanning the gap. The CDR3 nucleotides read TGTGCCAGAGGACGGGGTAGGAATCTAGGGGAGCTGTTTTTT. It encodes CARGRGRNLGELFF.

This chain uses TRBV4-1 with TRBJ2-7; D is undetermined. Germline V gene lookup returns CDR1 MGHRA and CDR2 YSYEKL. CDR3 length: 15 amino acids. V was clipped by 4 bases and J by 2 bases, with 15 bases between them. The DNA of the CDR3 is TGCGCCAGCAGCCCACTTCCCGGGCTAACCTACGAGCAGTACTTC. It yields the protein CASSPLPGLTYEQYF.

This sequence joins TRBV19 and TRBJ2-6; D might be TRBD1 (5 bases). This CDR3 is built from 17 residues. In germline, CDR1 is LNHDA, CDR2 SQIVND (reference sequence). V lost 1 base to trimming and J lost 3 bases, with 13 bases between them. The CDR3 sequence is CASSIGTPVGGANVLTF. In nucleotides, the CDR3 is TGTGCCAGTAGTATAGGGACACCCGTAGGTGGGGCCAACGTCCTGACTTTC.

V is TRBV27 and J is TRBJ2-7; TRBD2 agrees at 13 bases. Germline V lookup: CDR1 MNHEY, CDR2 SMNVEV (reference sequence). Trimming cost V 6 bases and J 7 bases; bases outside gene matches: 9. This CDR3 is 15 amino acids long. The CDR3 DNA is TGTGCCAGCAGCTGGACTAGCGGGAGAGGAGAAGAGCAGTACTTC. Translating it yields CASSWTSGRGEEQYF.

Here the CDR3 reads CASSWRGNQPQHF. DNA for the CDR3: TGTGCCAGCAGCTGGAGGGGAAATCAGCCCCAGCATTTT. The J gene is TRBJ1-5, the V gene TRBV11-2, with a tentative D call TRBD1 (5 bases). The CDR3 is 13 amino acids. The germline V gene has CDR1 SGHAT and CDR2 FQNNGV. V lost 4 bases and J 4 bases, leaving 8 bases between the germline ends.

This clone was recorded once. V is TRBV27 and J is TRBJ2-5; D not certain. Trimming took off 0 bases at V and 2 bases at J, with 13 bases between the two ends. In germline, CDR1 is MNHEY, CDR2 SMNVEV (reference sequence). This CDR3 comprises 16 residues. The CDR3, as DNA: TGTGCCAGCAGTTTATCCGCATCGCCGATACAAGAGACCCAGTACTTC. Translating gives CASSLSASPIQETQYF.

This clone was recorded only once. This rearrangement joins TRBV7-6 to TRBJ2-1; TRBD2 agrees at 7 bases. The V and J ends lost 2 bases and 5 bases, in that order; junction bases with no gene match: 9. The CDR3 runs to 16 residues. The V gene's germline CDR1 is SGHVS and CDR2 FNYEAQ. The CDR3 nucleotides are TGTGCCAGCAGCTTAATTCCCGCGGGGGAAAACAATGAGCAGTTCTTC. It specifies CASSLIPAGENNEQFF.

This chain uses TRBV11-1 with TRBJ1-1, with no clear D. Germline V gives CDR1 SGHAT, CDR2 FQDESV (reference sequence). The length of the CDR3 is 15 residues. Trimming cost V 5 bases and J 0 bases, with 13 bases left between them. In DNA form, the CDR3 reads TGTGCCAGCAGCGATCAAAGGTTTTTGAACACTGAAGCTTTCTTT. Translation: CASSDQRFLNTEAFF.

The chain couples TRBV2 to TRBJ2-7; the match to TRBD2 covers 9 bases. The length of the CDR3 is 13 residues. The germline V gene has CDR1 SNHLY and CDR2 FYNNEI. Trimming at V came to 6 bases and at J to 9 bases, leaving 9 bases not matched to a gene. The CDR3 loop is CASREDSGGGQYF. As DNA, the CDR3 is TGTGCCAGCAGGGAGGATAGCGGGGGAGGGCAGTACTTC.

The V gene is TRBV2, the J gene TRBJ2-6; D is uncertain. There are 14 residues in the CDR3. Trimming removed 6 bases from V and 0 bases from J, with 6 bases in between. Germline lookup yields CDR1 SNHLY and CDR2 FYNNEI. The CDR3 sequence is CASRRTSGANVLTF. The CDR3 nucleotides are TGTGCCAGCAGGCGGACCTCTGGGGCCAACGTCCTGACTTTC.

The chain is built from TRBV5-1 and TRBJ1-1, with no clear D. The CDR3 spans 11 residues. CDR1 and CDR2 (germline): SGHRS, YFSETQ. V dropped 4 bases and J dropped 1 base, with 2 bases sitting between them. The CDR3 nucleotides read TGCGCCAGCAGCGAGAACACTGAAGCTTTCTTT. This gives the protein CASSENTEAFF. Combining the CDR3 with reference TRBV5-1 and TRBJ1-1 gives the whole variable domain KAGVTQTPRYLIKTRGQQVTLSCSPISGHRSVSWYQQTPGQGLQFLFEYFSETQRNKGNFPGRFSGRQFSNSRSEMNVSTLELGDSALYLCASSENTEAFFGQGTRLTVV.

The CDR3 loop is CATSQGYGQPQHF. CDR3 DNA: TGCGCCACCTCCCAGGGATATGGCCAGCCCCAGCATTTT. This chain links TRBV10-1 with TRBJ1-5, with D possibly TRBD1 on 5 matching bases. CDR1 is WNHNN, CDR2 SYGVQD, per germline (reference sequence). V dropped 10 bases and J dropped 7 bases, with 17 bases sitting between them. The length of the CDR3 is 13 residues.

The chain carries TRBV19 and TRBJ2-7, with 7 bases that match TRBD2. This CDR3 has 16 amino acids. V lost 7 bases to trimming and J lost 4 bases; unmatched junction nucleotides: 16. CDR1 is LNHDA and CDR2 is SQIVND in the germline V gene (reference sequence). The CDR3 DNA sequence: TGTGCCAGTACCGACGGAGCGGGGACCCCACGATACGAGCAGTACTTC. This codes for CASTDGAGTPRYEQYF.

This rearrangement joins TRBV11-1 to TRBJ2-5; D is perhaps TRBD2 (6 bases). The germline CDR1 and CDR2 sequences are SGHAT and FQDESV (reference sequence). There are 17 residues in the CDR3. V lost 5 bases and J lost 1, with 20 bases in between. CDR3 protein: CASSLNSGSGFQETQYF. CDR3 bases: TGTGCCAGCAGCCTTAACTCAGGAAGCGGGTTCCAAGAGACCCAGTACTTC.